Following are 29 T cell receptor beta chains from one sample sequenced in a study of control samples from healthy donors and cancer patients. Sequencing used immunoSEQ multiplex PCR; TCRdb keeps in-frame clones, though not all of them. The sample lists approximately 68,000 clones, around 80% occurring once. The specimen sequenced was blood. Receptors were obtained from a man aged 55-75 years in good health.

This clone was detected only a few times. The chain joins TRBV28 to TRBJ1-4; possibly TRBD1 for D (6 bases). Germline CDR1 reads MDHEN; CDR2 reads SYDVKM. This CDR3 has 16 amino acids. Trimming removed 5 bases from V and 3 bases from J, with 16 bases in between. CDR3 DNA sequence: TGTGCCAGCAGTGGGGCAGGGGCCGGGTCTAATGAAAAACTGTTTTTT. Translated, it gives CASSGAGAGSNEKLFF.

This sequence joins TRBV18 and TRBJ1-1; 9 nucleotides agree with TRBD1. V was clipped by 5 bases and J by 11 bases; unmatched bases: 6. The CDR3 is made up of 12 amino acids. Germline V gives CDR1 KGHSH, CDR2 LQKENI. The CDR3 region has the DNA TGTGCCAGCTCAAAAGCACAGGGGGCTGCTTTCTTT. As protein: CASSKAQGAAFF.

This clone was seen a few times. The rearrangement uses TRBV6-2 or TRBV6-3 and TRBJ2-2; D is unresolved. Trimming stripped 0 bases from V and 6 bases from J, with 2 bases between. This CDR3 contains 12 residues. Germline V gives CDR1 MNHEY, CDR2 SVGEGT. The CDR3 region is CASSYSAGELFF. The CDR3, as DNA: TGTGCCAGCAGTTACTCTGCCGGGGAGCTGTTTTTT.

The V call is TRBV5-1, the J call TRBJ2-1; 9 bases map to TRBD2. Germline loops: CDR1 SGHRS, CDR2 YFSETQ. The CDR3 covers 16 residues. The J segment lost 5 bases and the V segment lost 4 bases, leaving 10 bases of the junction unmatched. CDR3 DNA sequence: TGCGCCAGCAGCCCCCAGGGACTAGCAGGAAACAATGAGCAGTTCTTC. Translated, it gives CASSPQGLAGNNEQFF.

The chain combines TRBV3-1 (or the pseudogene TRBV3-2) with TRBJ1-6; TRBD1 agrees at 9 bases. The V gene end was trimmed by 0 bases and the J gene end by 10 bases; junction bases not matched to a gene: 4. This CDR3 spans 15 amino acids. CDR1 LGHDT and CDR2 YNNKEL come from the germline V gene (reference sequence). This CDR3 is CASSQDGQGISPLHF. The CDR3 DNA sequence: TGTGCCAGCAGCCAAGACGGACAGGGGATCTCACCCCTCCACTTT.

V is TRBV5-4 and J is TRBJ2-3; possible D gene TRBD2, 6 bases. Germline CDR1 and CDR2: SGHNT and YYREEE (reference sequence). The CDR3 covers 14 residues. V dropped 1 base and J dropped 7 bases, with 13 bases sitting between them. This CDR3 reads CASSLKGTPNTQYF. For the CDR3, the DNA is TGTGCCAGCAGCTTGAAGGGGACTCCCAATACGCAGTATTTT. Full variable domain (outside the CDR3, taken from reference TRBV5-4 and TRBJ2-3): ETGVTQSPTHLIKTRGQQVTLRCSSQSGHNTVSWYQQALGQGPQFIFQYYREEENGRGNFPPRFSGLQFPNYSSELNVNALELDDSALYLCASSLKGTPNTQYFGPGTRLTVL.

V usage is TRBV6-2 or TRBV6-3 and J usage is TRBJ2-3; 10 bases align to TRBD2. Unmatched junction bases numbered 10, after V lost 6 bases and J lost 7 bases. There are 15 residues in the CDR3. Germline values: CDR1 MNHEY, CDR2 SVGEGT. The CDR3 reads CASSPVGSGRNTQYF. The CDR3 DNA reads as TGTGCCAGCAGCCCCGTCGGTAGCGGGAGGAATACGCAGTATTTT.

V and J are TRBV30 and TRBJ1-6; D is uncertain. Germline CDR1 reads GTSNPN; CDR2 reads SVGIG (reference sequence). Trimming took off 0 bases at V and 5 bases at J, with 14 bases between the two ends. The CDR3 spans 16 residues. CDR3 in DNA: TGTGCCTGGAGTGTACTTCTGGGGTTTAATAATTCACCCCTCCACTTT. The encoded protein is CAWSVLLGFNNSPLHF.

This chain uses TRBV12-1 with TRBJ2-7; the D segment call TRBD2 is taken from the table without a DNA check. TRBV12-1 is a recognized pseudogene. This CDR3 is built from 19 residues. The CDR3 region is CASSSSSAPTSKTGYEQYF. CDR3 bases: TGTGCCAGCAGCTCCTCTAGCGCCCCGACCTCAAAAACGGGCTACGAGCAGTACTTC.

This clone was seen a single time. The chain joins TRBV3-1 (or the pseudogene TRBV3-2) to TRBJ1-1; 7 bases map to TRBD1. Trimming removed 2 bases from V and 3 bases from J; junction bases left unmatched: 6. The CDR3 loop spans 15 amino acids. The V gene's germline CDR1 is LGHDT and CDR2 YNNKEL (reference sequence). The CDR3 is CASSQSFRGDTEAFF. DNA of the CDR3: TGTGCCAGCAGCCAAAGTTTCAGGGGGGACACTGAAGCTTTCTTT.

The CDR3 is CASSGQPTVAKNIQYF. CDR3 coding DNA: TGTGCCAGCTCGGGACAGCCTACCGTAGCCAAAAACATTCAGTACTTC. The chain recombines TRBV28 with TRBJ2-4, with 7 bases aligning to TRBD1. Unmatched junction bases numbered 10, after V lost 8 bases and J lost 0 bases. This CDR3 is 16 amino acids long. Looked up from germline, CDR1 is MDHEN and CDR2 is SYDVKM.

This chain uses TRBV7-8 with TRBJ2-1; 9 nucleotides match TRBD2. The CDR3 has 16 amino acids. V was pared by 4 bases and J by 3 bases, with 7 bases of the junction left unmatched. The germline gives CDR1 SGHVS, CDR2 FQNEAQ. CDR3 loop: CASSSTAGGIYNEQFF. The CDR3 DNA follows: TGTGCCAGCAGCTCAACAGCGGGAGGAATCTACAATGAGCAGTTCTTC.

The chain has TRBV5-4 and TRBJ1-3; tentative D call: TRBD1 (6 bases). CDR1 is SGHNT and CDR2 is YYREEE in the germline V gene (reference sequence). The CDR3 contains 13 residues. Trimming left V 0 bases short and J 8 bases short, with 9 bases between. The CDR3 sequence is CASSLDREDTIYF. The CDR3 region has the DNA TGTGCCAGCAGCTTGGACAGGGAGGACACCATATATTTT.

This chain connects TRBV10-3 to TRBJ1-1; TRBD1 aligns across 7 bases. The CDR3 sequence is 12 residues long. J gave up 8 bases and V 5 bases, and 5 bases lay outside the gene matches. The germline V gene has CDR1 ENHRY and CDR2 SYGVKD. This CDR3 reads CAISRGQAEAFF. The CDR3 nucleotides are TGTGCCATCAGTCGAGGACAGGCGGAAGCTTTCTTT.

The CDR3 coding sequence is TGCGCCAGCAGCCTTTTACCAACAGGGGCAACTAATGAAAAACTGTTTTTT. Translated, it gives CASSLLPTGATNEKLFF. This chain links TRBV5-1 with TRBJ1-4; 7 nucleotides line up with TRBD1. Germline V gene data show CDR1 as SGHRS and CDR2 as YFSETQ. This CDR3 has 17 amino acids. The junction had 9 bases not matched to a gene; V was cut back by 4 bases and J by 0 bases.

The chain is built from TRBV18 and TRBJ2-2; no firm D call. The length of the CDR3 is 14 residues. The germline V and J ends were trimmed by 6 bases and 2 bases, with 10 bases remaining between them. The V gene's germline CDR1 is KGHSH and CDR2 LQKENI. Here the CDR3 reads CASSPQTNTGELFF. The CDR3 DNA sequence: TGTGCCAGCTCGCCCCAGACCAACACCGGGGAGCTGTTTTTT.

The rearrangement links TRBV12-5 to TRBJ1-6, with TRBD1 matching over 9 bases. The CDR3 consists of 18 residues. The junction had 13 bases not matched to a gene; V was cut back by 1 base and J by 9 bases. Germline loops: CDR1 LGHNT, CDR2 FRNRAP. DNA for the CDR3: TGTGCTAGTGGTTTGGGCGACAGGGGGGCGAAAATCGGTTCACCCCTCCACTTT. Its translation: CASGLGDRGAKIGSPLHF.

The V and J genes are TRBV5-1 and TRBJ2-1; 9 bases line up with TRBD2. CDR3 length: 15 amino acids. Unmatched junction bases numbered 4, after V lost 0 bases and J lost 6 bases. Germline CDR1 reads SGHRS; CDR2 reads YFSETQ. The chain's CDR3 is CASSLDVSGGNEQFF. CDR3 nucleotide sequence: TGCGCCAGCAGCTTGGATGTTAGCGGGGGCAATGAGCAGTTCTTC. Variable domain in full (rest from reference TRBV5-1 and TRBJ2-1): KAGVTQTPRYLIKTRGQQVTLSCSPISGHRSVSWYQQTPGQGLQFLFEYFSETQRNKGNFPGRFSGRQFSNSRSEMNVSTLELGDSALYLCASSLDVSGGNEQFFGPGTRLTVL.

The chain carries TRBV10-3 and TRBJ2-7, with 7 bases matching TRBD2. Losses at the gene ends were 6 bases for V and 3 bases for J; bases not matched to a gene: 11. This CDR3 is built from 15 residues. Per the germline V gene, CDR1 is ENHRY and CDR2 is SYGVKD. The CDR3 is CAISSGLVSNYEQYF. In DNA, the CDR3 is TGTGCCATCAGCAGCGGACTAGTTTCGAACTACGAGCAGTACTTC.

The genes are TRBV9 and TRBJ2-3; 7 bases agree with TRBD1. Losses at the gene ends were 0 bases for V and 4 bases for J; bases not matched to a gene: 8. The length of the CDR3 is 16 residues. Germline V gene lookup returns CDR1 SGDLS and CDR2 YYNGEE. CDR3 nucleotide sequence: TGTGCCAGCAGCGTAGACGCAAGGGGGCTGCCAGATACGCAGTATTTT. Its protein product is CASSVDARGLPDTQYF.

V is TRBV7-8 and J is TRBJ2-7; 7 bases align to TRBD2. The CDR3 is made up of 14 amino acids. CDR1 SGHVS and CDR2 FQNEAQ come from the germline V gene. J lost 0 bases, V lost 5 bases, and 4 bases had no gene match. In DNA, the CDR3 is TGTGCCAGCAGCCGAGGCGGGAGCTCCTACGAGCAGTACTTC. Translation: CASSRGGSSYEQYF.

V is TRBV2 and J is TRBJ1-1, with D possibly being TRBD1 (5 bases). CDR3 size: 14 residues. V was shortened by 6 bases and J by 4 bases, with 15 bases between the two germline ends. Germline CDR1 and CDR2: SNHLY and FYNNEI. DNA of the CDR3: TGTGCCAGCAGGGCGACAGACCGGGGCACTGAAGCTTTCTTT. It is translated as CASRATDRGTEAFF.

The chain is built from TRBV5-6 and TRBJ2-7; 9 positions agree with TRBD1. This CDR3 is built from 15 residues. J lost 3 bases, V lost 0 bases, and 4 bases had no gene match. Germline values: CDR1 SGHDT, CDR2 YYEEEE. The CDR3 region is CASSLGGTGNYEQYF. CDR3 nucleotides: TGTGCCAGCAGCTTGGGGGGGACAGGGAACTACGAGCAGTACTTC.

The genes are TRBV10-3 and TRBJ2-3; the D is unclear. V lost 0 bases, J lost 3 bases, and 10 bases lay in between. Germline-derived CDR1 and CDR2 are ENHRY and SYGVKD. This CDR3 is built from 15 residues. The CDR3 sequence: CAISESKGPTDTQYF. The CDR3 DNA reads as TGTGCCATCAGTGAGTCAAAGGGCCCTACAGATACGCAGTATTTT.

The chain combines TRBV7-3 with TRBJ2-3, with D perhaps matching TRBD2 (5 bases). The CDR3 contains 15 residues. Germline lookup yields CDR1 SGHTA and CDR2 FQGTGA. The ends were cut back, 1 base at V and 2 bases at J, with 10 bases in the middle. The CDR3 loop reads CASSLNGGPTDTQYF. Written as DNA, the CDR3 is TGTGCCAGCAGCTTAAACGGCGGGCCCACAGATACGCAGTATTTT. The full variable domain, rest sourced from reference TRBV7-3 and TRBJ2-3, is GAGVSQTPSNKVTEKGKYVELRCDPISGHTALYWYRQSLGQGPEFLIYFQGTGAADDSGLPNDRFFAVRPEGSVSTLKIQRTERGDSAVYLCASSLNGGPTDTQYFGPGTRLTVL.

The chain employs TRBV4-2 and TRBJ2-3; 8 bases line up with TRBD2. This CDR3 is 15 amino acids long. Germline trimming cut 4 bases from V and 2 bases from J; bases unmatched to any gene: 5. Germline V gene lookup returns CDR1 LGHNA and CDR2 YNFKEQ. CDR3 sequence: CASSPTSGPTDTQYF. The DNA for the CDR3 is TGTGCCAGCAGCCCCACTAGCGGACCCACAGATACGCAGTATTTT.

J is TRBJ2-2 and V is TRBV6-2 or TRBV6-3, with TRBD2 matching 11 bases. This CDR3 has 21 amino acids. CDR1 and CDR2 from the germline V gene are MNHEY and SVGEGT. Trimming at V came to 2 bases and at J to 0 bases, leaving 14 bases not matched to a gene. The CDR3 DNA reads as TGTGCCAGCAGTTACGGGGTCAAGGGGCGACTAGCGGGACCGAACACCGGGGAGCTGTTTTTT. This translates into CASSYGVKGRLAGPNTGELFF.

This chain links TRBV7-9 with TRBJ2-5; possible D gene TRBD2, 6 bases. This CDR3 is 14 amino acids long. CDR1 SEHNR and CDR2 FQNEAQ come from the germline V gene (reference sequence). Trimming shortened V by 5 bases and J by 4 bases, and 14 bases separated the two germline ends. CDR3 DNA: TGTGCCAGCAGCAGCTACGGGGGAAGAGAGACCCAGTACTTC. Amino acid sequence: CASSSYGGRETQYF.

The V call is TRBV15, the J call TRBJ2-5, with D hard to call. Germline CDR1 is LNHNV and CDR2 is YYDKDF (reference sequence). Trimming took off 0 bases at V and 5 bases at J, with 13 bases between the two ends. The CDR3 consists of 15 residues. The CDR3 DNA reads as TGTGCCACCAGCAGAGATCATCGAGCTCGGGAGACCCAGTACTTC. Protein sequence: CATSRDHRARETQYF.